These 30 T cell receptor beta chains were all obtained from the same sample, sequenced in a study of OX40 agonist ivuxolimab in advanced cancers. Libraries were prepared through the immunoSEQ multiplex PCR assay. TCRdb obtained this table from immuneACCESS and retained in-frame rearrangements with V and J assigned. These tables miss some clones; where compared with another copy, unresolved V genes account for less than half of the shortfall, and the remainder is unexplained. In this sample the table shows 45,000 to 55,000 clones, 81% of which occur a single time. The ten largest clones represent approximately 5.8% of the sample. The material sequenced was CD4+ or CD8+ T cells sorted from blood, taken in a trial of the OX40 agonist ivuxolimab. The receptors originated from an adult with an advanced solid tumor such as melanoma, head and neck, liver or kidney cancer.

CDR3 sequence reads: CASSPTGTVYNEQFF. The DNA for the CDR3 is TGTGCCAGCAGCCCGACAGGGACAGTTTACAATGAGCAGTTCTTC. The rearrangement uses TRBV27 and TRBJ2-1; 7 nucleotides agree with TRBD1. Per the germline V gene, CDR1 is MNHEY and CDR2 is SMNVEV (reference sequence). The V and J ends lost 6 bases and 4 bases, in that order; junction bases with no gene match: 9. This CDR3 contains 15 residues.

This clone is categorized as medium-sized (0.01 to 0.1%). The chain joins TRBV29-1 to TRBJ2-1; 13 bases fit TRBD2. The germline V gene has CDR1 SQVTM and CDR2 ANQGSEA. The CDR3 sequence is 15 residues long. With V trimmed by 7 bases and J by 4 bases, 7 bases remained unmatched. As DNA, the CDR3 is TGCAGCGCCCTGACTAGCGGGGGGAATTACAATGAGCAGTTCTTC. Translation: CSALTSGGNYNEQFF.

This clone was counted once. The CDR3 bases are TGTGCCAGCAGCTTCACAGGGAACGGGGAGCTGTTTTTT. Protein: CASSFTGNGELFF. The gene calls are TRBV11-2 and TRBJ2-2; a weak D match, TRBD1 (6 bases). V shed 3 bases and J shed 7 bases, with 9 bases lying between them. The germline V gene has CDR1 SGHAT and CDR2 FQNNGV. The length of the CDR3 is 13 residues.

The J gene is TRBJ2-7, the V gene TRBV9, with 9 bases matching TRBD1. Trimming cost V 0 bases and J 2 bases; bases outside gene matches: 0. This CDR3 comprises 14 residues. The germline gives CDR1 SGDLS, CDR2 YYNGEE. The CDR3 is CASSVGDRAYEQYF. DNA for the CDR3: TGTGCCAGCAGCGTAGGGGACAGGGCCTACGAGCAGTACTTC.

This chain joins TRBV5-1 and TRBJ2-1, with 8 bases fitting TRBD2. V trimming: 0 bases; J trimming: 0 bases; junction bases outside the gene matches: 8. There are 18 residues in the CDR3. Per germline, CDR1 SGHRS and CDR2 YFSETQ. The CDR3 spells CASSLAKASGPSYNEQFF. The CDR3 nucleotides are TGCGCCAGCAGCTTGGCCAAGGCTAGCGGGCCCTCCTACAATGAGCAGTTCTTC.

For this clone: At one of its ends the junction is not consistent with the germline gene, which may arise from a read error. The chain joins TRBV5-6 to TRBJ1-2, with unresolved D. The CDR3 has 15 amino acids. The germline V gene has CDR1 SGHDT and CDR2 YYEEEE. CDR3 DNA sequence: TGTGCCAGTAGCTTGGAGGGATCTTATAACTATGGCTACACCTTC. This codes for CASSLEGSYNYGYTF.

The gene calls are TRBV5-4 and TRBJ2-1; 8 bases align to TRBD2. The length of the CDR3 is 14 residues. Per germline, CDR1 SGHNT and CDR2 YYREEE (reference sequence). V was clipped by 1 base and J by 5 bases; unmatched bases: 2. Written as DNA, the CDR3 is TGTGCCAGCAGCTTGTCGGGACTAGACAATGAGCAGTTCTTC. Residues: CASSLSGLDNEQFF.

CDR3: CASSGLAGGYEQYF. DNA for the CDR3: TGTGCCAGCAGTGGACTAGCGGGAGGTTACGAGCAGTACTTC. The rearrangement uses TRBV28 and TRBJ2-7; 14 nucleotides align to TRBD2. The length of the CDR3 is 14 residues. J lost 4 bases, V lost 5 bases, and 1 base had no gene match. Per germline, CDR1 MDHEN and CDR2 SYDVKM.

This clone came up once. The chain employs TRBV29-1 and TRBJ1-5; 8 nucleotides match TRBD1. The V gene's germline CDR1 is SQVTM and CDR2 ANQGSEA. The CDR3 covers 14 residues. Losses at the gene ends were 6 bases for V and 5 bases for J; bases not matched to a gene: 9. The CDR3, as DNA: TGCAGCGTGGGGGCGGGACAGGCGGATCAGCCCCAGCATTTT. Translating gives CSVGAGQADQPQHF.

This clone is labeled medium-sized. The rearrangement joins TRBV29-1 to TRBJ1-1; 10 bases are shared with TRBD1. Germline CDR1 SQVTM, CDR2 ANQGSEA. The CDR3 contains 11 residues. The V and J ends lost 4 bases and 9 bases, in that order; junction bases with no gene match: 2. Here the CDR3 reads CSVGQGAQAFF. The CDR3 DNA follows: TGCAGCGTTGGACAGGGGGCTCAAGCTTTCTTT. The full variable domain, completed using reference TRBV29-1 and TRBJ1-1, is SAVISQKPSRDICQRGTSLTIQCQVDSQVTMMFWYRQQPGQSLTLIATANQGSEATYESGFVIDKFPISRPNLTFSTLTVSNMSPEDSSIYLCSVGQGAQAFFGQGTRLTVV.

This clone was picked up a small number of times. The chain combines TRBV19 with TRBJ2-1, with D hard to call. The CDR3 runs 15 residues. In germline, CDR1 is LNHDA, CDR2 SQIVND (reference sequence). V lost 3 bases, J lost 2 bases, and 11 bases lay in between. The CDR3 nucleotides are TGTGCCAGTAGTATTATGTCTGGTGCCTACAATGAGCAGTTCTTC. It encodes CASSIMSGAYNEQFF.

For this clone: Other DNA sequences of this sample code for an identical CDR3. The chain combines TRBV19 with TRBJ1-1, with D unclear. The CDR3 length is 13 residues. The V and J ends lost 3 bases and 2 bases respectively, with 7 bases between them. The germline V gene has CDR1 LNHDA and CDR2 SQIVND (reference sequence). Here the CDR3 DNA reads TGTGCCAGTAGTATCTCCCTTAACACTGAAGCTTTCTTT. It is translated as CASSISLNTEAFF.

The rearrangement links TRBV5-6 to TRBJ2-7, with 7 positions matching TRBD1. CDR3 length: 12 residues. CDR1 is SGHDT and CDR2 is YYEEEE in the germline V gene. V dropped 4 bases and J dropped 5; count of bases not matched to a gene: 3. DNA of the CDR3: TGTGCCAGCAGCGGCCAGGGGGACGAGCAGTACTTC. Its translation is CASSGQGDEQYF.

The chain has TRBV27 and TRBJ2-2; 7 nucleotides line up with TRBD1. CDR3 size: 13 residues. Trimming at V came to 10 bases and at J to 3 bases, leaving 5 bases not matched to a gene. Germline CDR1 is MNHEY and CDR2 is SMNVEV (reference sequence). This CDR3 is CATRQGHTGELFF. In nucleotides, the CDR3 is TGTGCCACTCGACAGGGCCACACCGGGGAGCTGTTTTTT.

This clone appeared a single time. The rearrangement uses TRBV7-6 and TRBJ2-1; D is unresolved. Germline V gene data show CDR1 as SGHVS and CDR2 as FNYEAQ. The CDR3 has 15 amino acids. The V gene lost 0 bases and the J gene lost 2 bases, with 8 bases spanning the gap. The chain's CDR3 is CASSLAGPTYNEQFF. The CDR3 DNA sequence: TGTGCCAGCAGCTTAGCGGGTCCGACCTACAATGAGCAGTTCTTC.

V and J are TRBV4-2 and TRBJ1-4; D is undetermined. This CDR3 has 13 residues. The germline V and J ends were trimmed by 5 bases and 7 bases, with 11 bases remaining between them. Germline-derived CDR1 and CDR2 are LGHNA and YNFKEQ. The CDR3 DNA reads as TGTGCCAGCAGCTTGGGTGGGCCTGAAAAACTGTTTTTT. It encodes CASSLGGPEKLFF.

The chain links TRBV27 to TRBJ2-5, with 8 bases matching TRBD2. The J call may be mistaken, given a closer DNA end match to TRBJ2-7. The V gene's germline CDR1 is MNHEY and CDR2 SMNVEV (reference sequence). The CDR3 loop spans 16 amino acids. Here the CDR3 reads CASSPSSGIELYEQYF. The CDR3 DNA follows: TGTGCCAGCAGTCCGAGTAGCGGGATCGAACTCTACGAGCAGTACTTC.

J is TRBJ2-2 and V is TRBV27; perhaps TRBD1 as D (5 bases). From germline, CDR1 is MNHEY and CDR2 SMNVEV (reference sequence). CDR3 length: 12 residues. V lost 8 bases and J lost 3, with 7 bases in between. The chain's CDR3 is CASGAYTGELFF. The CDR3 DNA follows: TGTGCCAGCGGGGCGTACACCGGGGAGCTGTTTTTT.

The CDR3 nucleotides read TGTGCCAGCAGTTACCCCCAGGACATGAACACTGAAGCTTTCTTT. It specifies CASSYPQDMNTEAFF. The chain carries TRBV6-6 and TRBJ1-1; D is possibly TRBD1 (5 bases). The CDR3 totals 15 residues. Trimming took 2 bases from V and 0 from J, leaving 10 bases between them. CDR1 is MNHNY and CDR2 is SVGAGI in the germline V gene (reference sequence).

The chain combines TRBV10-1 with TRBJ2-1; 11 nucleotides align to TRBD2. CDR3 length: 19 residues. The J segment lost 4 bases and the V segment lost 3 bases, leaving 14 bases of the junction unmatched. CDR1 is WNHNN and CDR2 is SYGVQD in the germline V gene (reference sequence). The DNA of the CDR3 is TGCGCCAGCAGTGACCCACCAGGGAGTAGCGGGAGGGATTACAATGAGCAGTTCTTC. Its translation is CASSDPPGSSGRDYNEQFF.

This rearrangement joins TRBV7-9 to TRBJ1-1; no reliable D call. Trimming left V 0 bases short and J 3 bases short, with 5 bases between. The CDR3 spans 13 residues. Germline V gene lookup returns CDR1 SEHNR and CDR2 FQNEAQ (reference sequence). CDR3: CASSLAGYTEAFF. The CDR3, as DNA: TGTGCCAGCAGCTTAGCAGGGTACACTGAAGCTTTCTTT. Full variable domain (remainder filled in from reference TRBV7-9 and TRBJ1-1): DTGVSQNPRHKITKRGQNVTFRCDPISEHNRLYWYRQTLGQGPEFLTYFQNEAQLEKSRLLSDRFSAERPKGSFSTLEIQRTEQGDSAMYLCASSLAGYTEAFFGQGTRLTVV.

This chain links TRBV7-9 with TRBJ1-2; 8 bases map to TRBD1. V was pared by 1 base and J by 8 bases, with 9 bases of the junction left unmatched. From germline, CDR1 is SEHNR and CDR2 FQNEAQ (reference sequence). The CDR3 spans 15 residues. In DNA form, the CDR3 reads TGTGCCAGCAGCTTAGGTGCAGGGGGCGTCGAGGGCTACACCTTC. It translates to CASSLGAGGVEGYTF.

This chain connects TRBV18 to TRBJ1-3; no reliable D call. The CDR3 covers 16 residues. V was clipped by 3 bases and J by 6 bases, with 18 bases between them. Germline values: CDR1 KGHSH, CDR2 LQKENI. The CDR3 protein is CASSPLLEGLENTIYF. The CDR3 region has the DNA TGTGCCAGCTCACCTCTTTTGGAGGGCCTGGAAAACACCATATATTTT.

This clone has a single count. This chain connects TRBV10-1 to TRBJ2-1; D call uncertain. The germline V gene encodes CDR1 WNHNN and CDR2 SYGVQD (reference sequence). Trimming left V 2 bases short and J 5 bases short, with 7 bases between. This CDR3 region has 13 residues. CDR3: CASSELRDNEQFF. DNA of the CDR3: TGCGCCAGCAGTGAGCTACGGGACAATGAGCAGTTCTTC.

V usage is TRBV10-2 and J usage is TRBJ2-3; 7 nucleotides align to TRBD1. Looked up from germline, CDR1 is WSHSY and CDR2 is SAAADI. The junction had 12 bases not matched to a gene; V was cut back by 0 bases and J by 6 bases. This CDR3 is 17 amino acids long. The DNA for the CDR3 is TGCGCCAGCAGTGAGTCGACTCGAGGGGGCCAGCCGGATACGCAGTATTTT. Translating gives CASSESTRGGQPDTQYF.

In DNA form, the CDR3 reads TGTGCCATCGGTTCAGGGGAGGTCTTTGGGGCAGATACGCAGTATTTT. This gives the protein CAIGSGEVFGADTQYF. The rearrangement joins TRBV10-3 to TRBJ2-3, with D perhaps being TRBD1 or TRBD2 (6 bases each). Germline CDR1 ENHRY, CDR2 SYGVKD. This CDR3 is built from 16 residues. The germline V and J ends were trimmed by 8 bases and 4 bases, with 22 bases remaining between them.

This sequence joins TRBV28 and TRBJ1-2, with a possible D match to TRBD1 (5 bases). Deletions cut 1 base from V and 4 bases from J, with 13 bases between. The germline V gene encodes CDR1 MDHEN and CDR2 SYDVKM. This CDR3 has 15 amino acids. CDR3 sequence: CASSLFPRDGYGYTF. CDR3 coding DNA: TGTGCCAGCAGTTTATTTCCCAGGGACGGCTATGGCTACACCTTC.

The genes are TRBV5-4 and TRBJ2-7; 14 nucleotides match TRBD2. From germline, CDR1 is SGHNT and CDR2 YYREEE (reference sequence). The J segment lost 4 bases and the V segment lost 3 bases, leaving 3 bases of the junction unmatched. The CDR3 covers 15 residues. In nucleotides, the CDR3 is TGTGCCAGCAGCTCGGGACTAGCGGGAGTGTACGAGCAGTACTTC. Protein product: CASSSGLAGVYEQYF.

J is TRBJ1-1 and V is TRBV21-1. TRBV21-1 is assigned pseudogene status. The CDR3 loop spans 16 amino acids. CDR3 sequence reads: CASSQNSRATNTEAFF. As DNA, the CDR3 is TGTGCCAGCAGCCAAAACTCCCGGGCCACCAACACTGAAGCTTTCTTT.

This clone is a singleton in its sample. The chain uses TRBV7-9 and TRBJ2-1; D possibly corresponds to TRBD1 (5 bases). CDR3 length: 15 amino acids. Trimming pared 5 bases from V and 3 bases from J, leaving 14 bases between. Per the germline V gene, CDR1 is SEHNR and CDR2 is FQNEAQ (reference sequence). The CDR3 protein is CASSTWTFSYNEQFF. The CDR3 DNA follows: TGTGCCAGCAGCACCTGGACATTCAGCTACAATGAGCAGTTCTTC.